This TCR beta chain was captured by sequencing in a study of T cell clonality in common variable immunodeficiency. Findings and limits, study-wide: Shared TCRbeta clones were fewer between CVID subjects than controls. TCRbeta clonality was increased in CVID versus healthy controls. Reportedly, TCR beta sequences from common variable immunodeficiency showed fewer deletions and N-nucleotide insertions. Patient heterogeneity in the CVID cohort limited correlations between repertoire features and clinical complications.

No CVID subject was ill or on immunomodulatory drugs when sampled. The table came from immunoSEQ multiplex PCR; TCRdb's copy has only in-frame clones and leaves some out. Listed for the sample are 30,000 to 40,000 clones, none seen a single time. CDR3 length equals 13 residues. Trimming took off 5 bases at V and 5 bases at J, with 16 bases between the two ends. Looked up from germline, CDR1 is DFQATT and CDR2 is SNEGSKA (reference sequence). In regard to this clone: No antigen is known for it. The read ends 3 residues early relative to the CDR3; the germline J gene fills the gap.

The receptor comes from a human donor with common variable immunodeficiency. The sequencing sample was made of peripheral blood mononuclear cells. The chain uses TRBV20-1 and TRBJ2-7, with a possible D match to TRBD2 (5 bases). The sequenced part of the CDR3 DNA is TGCAGTGCTTCGAGCGGAAGGATAAACGAG. It is translated as CSASSGRINE. The CDR3, in full, reads CSASSGRINEQYF.